This T cell receptor (beta chain) was obtained from a study of patients and donors after allogeneic stem cell transplantation. Using its own MiXCR run on the RT-PCR reads, TCRdb lists one record per CDR3 protein. The sample lists about 40,000 distinct CDR3 sequences; around a third were seen once. The CDR3 is made up of 15 amino acids. Germline trimming cut 5 bases from V and 2 bases from J; bases unmatched to any gene: 5. Germline loops: CDR1 DFQATT, CDR2 SNEGSKA (reference sequence). This chain uses TRBV20-1 with TRBJ2-4; 11 bases fit TRBD1. The specimen sequenced was blood, either unsorted or a sorted T cell fraction (not recorded which). The TCR originated in a human donor who was either an allogeneic HSCT recipient or a stem cell or donor lymphocyte infusion donor (not recorded which). It is not recorded whose cells these are; they may come from a transplant donor. The CDR3 coding sequence is TGCAGTGCTGGGGACAGGGGGACCCCCAAAAACATTCAGTACTTC. Translation gives CSAGDRGTPKNIQYF.